This entry concerns a single T cell receptor beta chain. Trimming took off 1 base at V and 0 bases at J, with 10 bases between the two ends. Germline V lookup: CDR1 SGHAT, CDR2 FQNNGV. The CDR3 totals 17 residues. This table comes from immunoSEQ multiplex PCR, and its TCRdb copy is limited to in-frame clones, with some not included. The sample includes 49,000 or so clones, approximately 92% of them seen just once. This entry belongs to a study of graft-versus-host responses after intestinal transplantation. The sequencing used PBMCs, collected around 820 days after a first intestinal transplant, on the day of a second. This receptor was identified in a human patient who received an intestinal transplant, so some T cells may come from the graft donor. The chain has TRBV11-2 and TRBJ2-6; D perhaps matches TRBD1 (5 bases). The CDR3 coding sequence is TGTGCCAGCAGCTTAGGCAGGGTAGGCTCTGGGGCCAACGTCCTGACTTTC. Translated: CASSLGRVGSGANVLTF.